This TCR beta chain was captured in a study of CD8 T cells in Susac syndrome. CDR3 length equals 17 residues. Regarding the study as a whole: The study's TCR sequencing and HLA analysis drew on a certain number of individuals. That number was acknowledged as relatively small.

In the case of this clonotype: Its specificity is not known.

The authors reverse transcribed roughly 0.5 to 1 ug RNA with random hexamers. An immunoSEQ multiplex PCR generated amplified TCR beta CDR3 products spanning 54 Vbeta and 13 Jbeta. TCRdb re-called the immunoSEQ multiplex PCR reads with MiXCR, one entry per CDR3 protein. The sample contains approximately 120,000 distinct CDR3 sequences, roughly 93% of which appear only once. Sequencing of TCR beta was undertaken in CD8+ and CD4+ T cells derived from blood. Negative isolation was used for CD8+ and CD4+ T cells and FACS enrichment for TEMRA cells. This sequence originates from a human donor with multiple sclerosis. The V gene is TRBV21-1, the J gene TRBJ1-5. TRBV21-1 is listed as a pseudogene. The sample comprised CD8+ T cells from PBMCs. CDR3 nucleotide sequence: TGTGCCAGCAGCAAAGCATCGCCGGCCTATAGCAATCAGCCCCAGCATTTT. Encoded protein: CASSKASPAYSNQPQHF.